This entry lists 3 T cell receptor beta chains sequenced from one sample in a study of T cells in Graves' hyperthyroidism and ophthalmopathy. Amplification yielded TCR beta CDR3 regions, with RNA transcripts as the source. In the first-round RT-PCR of the TCR CDR3, the HTBI primer set was used. TCRdb itself ran the multiplex PCR reads through MiXCR, one entry per CDR3 protein. This sample has hundreds of thousands of distinct CDR3 sequences, with less than 20% found just once. Sample: blood. The receptors here all came from a woman between 18 and 30 years old with Graves' hyperthyroidism.

This clonotype was detected a few times. The J gene is TRBJ2-3, the V gene TRBV6-4, with D unclear. V was cut by 2 bases and J by 0 bases, with 9 bases left in between. The CDR3 totals 15 residues. In germline, CDR1 is MRHNA, CDR2 SNTAGT. The CDR3 loop is CASSDGPSSTDTQYF. The CDR3 DNA reads as TGTGCCAGCAGTGACGGGCCTTCTAGCACAGATACGCAGTATTTT.

This clonotype was seen ten or more times. This rearrangement joins TRBV12-3 or TRBV12-4 to TRBJ1-5; D is undetermined. V shed 3 bases and J shed 1 base, with 10 bases lying between them. CDR3 length equals 15 residues. The CDR3 protein is CASSFTRLSNQPQHF. In DNA, the CDR3 is TGTGCCAGCAGTTTCACGCGGCTGAGCAATCAGCCCCAGCATTTT.

This clonotype has more than one count but fewer than ten. This chain connects TRBV19 to TRBJ2-5; 11 nucleotides line up with TRBD2. J gave up 5 bases and V 4 bases, and 3 bases lay outside the gene matches. CDR1 is LNHDA and CDR2 is SQIVND in the germline V gene (reference sequence). CDR3 length equals 14 residues. The CDR3 protein is CASSTLAGDETQYF. CDR3 bases: TGTGCCAGTAGTACACTAGCGGGAGACGAGACCCAGTACTTC.